This passage covers 29 T cell receptor beta chains from one sample sequenced in a study of siplizumab effects on memory and regulatory T cells. Data came from immunoSEQ multiplex PCR; TCRdb stores just in-frame clones and leaves some out. The repertoire includes around 100,000 clones, 93% of them detected once, and 0.55% to 0.8% sits in the top ten. The specimen was Tregs sorted from blood. Source of these receptors: a human donor in good health.

The rearrangement uses TRBV4-3 and TRBJ2-7; D may be TRBD1 (5 bases). This CDR3 contains 13 residues. Germline CDR1 is LGHNA and CDR2 is YSLEER. V lost 2 bases, J lost 4 bases, and 9 bases lay in between. The CDR3 region has the DNA TGCGCCAGCAGCCAATTCCAGGGATACGAGCAGTACTTC. Translated: CASSQFQGYEQYF.

The chain links TRBV7-6 to TRBJ2-7; the D is unclear. V was cut by 2 bases and J by 5 bases, with 13 bases left in between. The CDR3 extends over 14 amino acids. Germline CDR1 SGHVS, CDR2 FNYEAQ. DNA for the CDR3: TGTGCCAGCAGCTTAAACCCGGGCATCAACGAGCAGTACTTC. Its protein is CASSLNPGINEQYF.

V and J are TRBV19 and TRBJ2-2; tentative D call: TRBD2 (5 bases). This CDR3 is built from 17 residues. Germline loops: CDR1 LNHDA, CDR2 SQIVND (reference sequence). Trimming cost V 5 bases and J 4 bases, with 20 bases left between them. In nucleotides, the CDR3 is TGTGCCAGTAGTTGGCCTAGGCTAGCAGGCGGCACCGGGGAGCTGTTTTTT. Protein: CASSWPRLAGGTGELFF.

The CDR3 sequence: CASSQGGSGANVLTF. The CDR3 DNA reads as TGTGCCAGCTCACAAGGTGGGTCCGGGGCCAACGTCCTGACTTTC. V usage is TRBV18 and J usage is TRBJ2-6, with D unresolved. Germline V lookup: CDR1 KGHSH, CDR2 LQKENI. V was trimmed by 4 bases and J by 4 bases, leaving 11 bases between them. CDR3 length equals 15 residues.

The chain recombines TRBV10-3 with TRBJ1-1; possible D gene TRBD1, 5 bases. The CDR3 consists of 12 residues. Between the trimmed V and J ends, which lost 5 bases and 11 bases, there was a span of 15 bases. CDR1 is ENHRY and CDR2 is SYGVKD in the germline V gene. CDR3 sequence reads: CAISIDGARAFF. In DNA, the CDR3 is TGTGCCATCAGTATAGATGGGGCCAGGGCTTTCTTT.

The rearrangement uses TRBV15 and TRBJ1-6; tentative D call: TRBD1 (6 bases). CDR3 length equals 16 residues. V lost 0 bases, J lost 9 bases, and 15 bases lay in between. Germline CDR1 and CDR2: LNHNV and YYDKDF (reference sequence). The CDR3 here is CATSRDRTGSASPLHF. In DNA, the CDR3 is TGTGCCACCAGCAGAGATCGTACAGGGTCGGCTTCACCCCTCCACTTT.

The CDR3: CASSQGGIESQYF. The CDR3 DNA follows: TGTGCCAGCAGTCAAGGGGGGATTGAGAGCCAGTACTTC. V is TRBV21-1 and J is TRBJ2-5. TRBV21-1 is termed a pseudogene. The CDR3 consists of 13 residues.

This rearrangement joins TRBV5-6 to TRBJ2-1; no clear D gene. V lost 0 bases and J 4 bases, leaving 8 bases between the germline ends. Germline V gene lookup returns CDR1 SGHDT and CDR2 YYEEEE. The length of the CDR3 is 14 residues. DNA of the CDR3: TGTGCCAGCAGCTTGGTCGACCTATACAATGAGCAGTTCTTC. Translating it yields CASSLVDLYNEQFF.

This sequence joins TRBV5-4 and TRBJ1-2, with D perhaps matching TRBD1 (5 bases). The germline CDR1 and CDR2 sequences are SGHNT and YYREEE (reference sequence). The CDR3 totals 13 residues. V was pared by 4 bases and J by 5 bases, with 12 bases between. The CDR3 protein is CASSQRDGYGYTF. The DNA of the CDR3 is TGTGCCAGCAGCCAACGGGACGGGTATGGCTACACCTTC.

The chain joins TRBV5-1 to TRBJ2-2; no firm D call. Germline CDR1 reads SGHRS; CDR2 reads YFSETQ. V was pared by 0 bases and J by 4 bases, with 4 bases between. The CDR3 length is 13 residues. The CDR3 DNA is TGCGCCAGCAGCTTGGAGCGCACCGGGGAGCTGTTTTTT. It codes for CASSLERTGELFF.

The rearrangement uses TRBV19 and TRBJ1-2; no firm D call. There are 12 residues in the CDR3. Germline lookup yields CDR1 LNHDA and CDR2 SQIVND (reference sequence). Trimming left V 6 bases short and J 4 bases short, with 9 bases between. In DNA, the CDR3 is TGTGCCAGTAGCAGGACCTCCTATGGCTACACCTTC. Translation: CASSRTSYGYTF.

The genes are TRBV7-9 and TRBJ2-7; D not resolved. V was trimmed by 3 bases and J by 4 bases, leaving 13 bases between them. In germline, CDR1 is SEHNR, CDR2 FQNEAQ (reference sequence). This CDR3 is 14 amino acids long. CDR3 DNA sequence: TGTGCCAGCAGCTTGTTGGCGCATCCATACGAGCAGTACTTC. Translating it yields CASSLLAHPYEQYF.

This sequence joins TRBV27 and TRBJ2-4; D gene uncertain. The CDR3 sequence is 17 residues long. V gave up 0 bases and J gave up 1 base, with 13 bases separating them. The germline V gene has CDR1 MNHEY and CDR2 SMNVEV (reference sequence). The CDR3 nucleotides are TGTGCCAGCAGTTTATCGAGACAAACGCGGGCCAAAAACATTCAGTACTTC. Encoded protein: CASSLSRQTRAKNIQYF.

This chain links TRBV4-3 with TRBJ2-7; 11 bases are a match to TRBD2. Trimming at V came to 1 base and at J to 2 bases, leaving 4 bases not matched to a gene. The CDR3 spans 16 residues. Per germline, CDR1 LGHNA and CDR2 YSLEER. The CDR3 here is CASSQALAGGPYEQYF. CDR3 nucleotide sequence: TGCGCCAGCAGCCAAGCCCTAGCGGGAGGACCCTACGAGCAGTACTTC.

V and J are TRBV11-3 and TRBJ2-5, with a weak D call TRBD2 (6 bases). Trimming left V 0 bases short and J 7 bases short, with 12 bases between. Looked up from germline, CDR1 is SGHNT and CDR2 is YENEEA. This CDR3 comprises 14 residues. The CDR3, as DNA: TGTGCCAGCAGCTTAGAAAAGCGGGTTGGGACCCAGTACTTC. It specifies CASSLEKRVGTQYF.

This chain joins TRBV5-5 and TRBJ1-1, with TRBD1 identical over 8 bases. This CDR3 spans 14 amino acids. The ends lost 4 bases at V and 3 bases at J; junction bases unmatched: 5. Germline V gene lookup returns CDR1 SGHKS and CDR2 YYEKEE (reference sequence). CDR3 in DNA: TGTGCCAGCAGCGTTCACAGGGGGGACACTGAAGCTTTCTTT. This sequence encodes CASSVHRGDTEAFF.

The genes are TRBV6-6 and TRBJ2-3, with D tentatively TRBD2 (5 bases). CDR3 length: 15 amino acids. Germline values: CDR1 MNHNY, CDR2 SVGAGI (reference sequence). Between the trimmed V and J ends, which lost 2 bases and 1 base, there was a span of 10 bases. The CDR3 protein is CASSYRGAGTDTQYF. CDR3 bases: TGTGCCAGCAGTTACCGGGGTGCCGGCACAGATACGCAGTATTTT.

This chain joins TRBV18 and TRBJ1-4; D remains ambiguous. CDR3 length: 14 residues. V was clipped by 2 bases and J by 4 bases, with 8 bases between them. CDR1 KGHSH and CDR2 LQKENI come from the germline V gene. DNA of the CDR3: TGTGCCAGCTCACCAACTTCATATAATGAAAAACTGTTTTTT. This translates into CASSPTSYNEKLFF.

The V gene is TRBV4-3, the J gene TRBJ2-3; weak D call: TRBD1 (6 bases). The CDR3 covers 14 residues. V lost 4 bases and J 4 bases, leaving 12 bases between the germline ends. The germline gives CDR1 LGHNA, CDR2 YSLEER. The CDR3: CASSRTRTADTQYF. CDR3 sequence (DNA): TGCGCCAGCAGCCGAACACGGACAGCAGATACGCAGTATTTT.

With respect to this clone: This CDR3 is also generated by other DNA sequences in the sample. The rearrangement uses TRBV5-1 and TRBJ2-6; D perhaps matches TRBD2 (5 bases). Germline loops: CDR1 SGHRS, CDR2 YFSETQ. The CDR3 sequence is 15 residues long. The V end was cut by 2 bases, the J end by 2 bases, with 8 bases between. CDR3 loop: CASSLEGTGANVLTF. In DNA, the CDR3 is TGCGCCAGCAGCTTAGAGGGAACTGGGGCCAACGTCCTGACTTTC.

The V and J genes are TRBV10-3 and TRBJ2-1; D is possibly TRBD1 or TRBD2 (5 bases each). The CDR3 has 15 amino acids. V was pared by 4 bases and J by 0 bases, with 10 bases between. Per germline, CDR1 ENHRY and CDR2 SYGVKD. CDR3 in amino acids: CAISVRGDSYNEQFF. The DNA of the CDR3 is TGTGCCATCAGTGTTAGAGGGGACTCCTACAATGAGCAGTTCTTC.

The chain uses TRBV6-1 and TRBJ2-7; TRBD2 aligns across 8 bases. This CDR3 is 14 amino acids long. The germline V gene has CDR1 MNHNS and CDR2 SASEGT. V was pared by 5 bases and J by 0 bases, with 3 bases of the junction left unmatched. CDR3 coding DNA: TGTGCCAGCAGTACCCTAGCGGGCTCCTACGAGCAGTACTTC. Amino acid sequence: CASSTLAGSYEQYF.

The chain couples TRBV7-2 to TRBJ1-1; D is uncertain. The CDR3 is 13 residues long. V lost 4 bases and J 0 bases, leaving 6 bases between the germline ends. Germline V lookup: CDR1 SGHTA, CDR2 FQGNSA. The CDR3 bases are TGTGCCAGCAGCTCAACCATGAACACTGAAGCTTTCTTT. This encodes CASSSTMNTEAFF.

The chain combines TRBV5-1 with TRBJ2-5; D is perhaps TRBD2 (5 bases). CDR1 SGHRS and CDR2 YFSETQ come from the germline V gene. The V end lost 4 bases, the J end lost 2 bases, and 9 bases lay between the germline ends. CDR3 length equals 13 residues. The CDR3 DNA is TGCGCCAGCAGCAGAAGCGGACAAGAGACCCAGTACTTC. This codes for CASSRSGQETQYF.

This chain joins TRBV7-9 and TRBJ2-5; a weak D match, TRBD2 (6 bases). Germline V gives CDR1 SEHNR, CDR2 FQNEAQ (reference sequence). The CDR3 totals 13 residues. V was trimmed by 1 base and J by 5 bases, leaving 8 bases between them. CDR3 amino acids: CASSLGGGETQYF. DNA for the CDR3: TGTGCCAGCAGCTTAGGTGGGGGGGAGACCCAGTACTTC.

The V and J genes are TRBV6-5 and TRBJ1-2; 7 bases line up with TRBD1. CDR3 length: 13 residues. V lost 2 bases, J lost 4 bases, and 1 base stayed unmatched. The V gene's germline CDR1 is MNHEY and CDR2 SVGAGI. The CDR3 DNA reads as TGTGCCAGCAGTTACCGACAGGGCTATGGCTACACCTTC. This encodes CASSYRQGYGYTF.

V and J are TRBV9 and TRBJ2-1; 12 bases are a match to TRBD1. Trimming removed 3 bases from V and 7 bases from J; junction bases left unmatched: 2. The germline gives CDR1 SGDLS, CDR2 YYNGEE. CDR3 length: 14 residues. The CDR3 sequence is CASSEGQGANEQFF. CDR3 coding DNA: TGTGCCAGCAGCGAGGGACAGGGGGCGAATGAGCAGTTCTTC.

The chain employs TRBV21-1 and TRBJ1-1; TRBD1, the D gene given by the table, was not confirmed from the DNA. TRBV21-1 is tagged as a pseudogene. The CDR3 length is 14 residues. This chain's CDR3 is CASSKGQGNTEAFF. The CDR3 coding sequence is TGTGCCAGCAGCAAAGGACAGGGGAACACTGAAGCTTTCTTT.

This rearrangement joins TRBV7-9 to TRBJ2-3; 7 bases align to TRBD2. Per the germline V gene, CDR1 is SEHNR and CDR2 is FQNEAQ (reference sequence). The CDR3 totals 15 residues. Germline trimming cut 3 bases from V and 0 bases from J; bases unmatched to any gene: 3. The CDR3 spells CASSFSGPSTDTQYF. CDR3 sequence (DNA): TGTGCCAGCAGCTTTAGCGGGCCTAGCACAGATACGCAGTATTTT. Based on the CDR3 plus reference TRBV7-9 and TRBJ2-3, the full variable domain is DTGVSQNPRHKITKRGQNVTFRCDPISEHNRLYWYRQTLGQGPEFLTYFQNEAQLEKSRLLSDRFSAERPKGSFSTLEIQRTEQGDSAMYLCASSFSGPSTDTQYFGPGTRLTVL.